These T cell receptor beta chains were read from a single sample in a study of OX40 agonist ivuxolimab in advanced cancers. Using immunoSEQ multiplex PCR, the repertoire was profiled, and TCRdb retains in-frame clones only, with some absent. The sample carries tens of thousands of clones, 86% recorded once. Specimen: CD4+ or CD8+ T cells sorted from blood, collected in a trial of the OX40 agonist ivuxolimab. The receptors were gathered from an adult with an advanced solid tumor such as melanoma, head and neck, liver or kidney cancer. Each CDR3 is given with its conserved first and last residue. Fields, in order: D gene, clone size, J gene, V gene, CDR3 protein, CDR3 DNA. The D gene is left open where the match is weak. Only part of the rows carry a size: once, few, many, or a class if the clone is expanded.

D gene: TRBD1
clone size: .
J gene: TRBJ2-6
V gene: TRBV28
CDR3 protein: CASSSTDRDRSGANVLTF
CDR3 DNA: TGTGCCAGCAGTTCCACGGACAGGGATCGCTCTGGGGCCAACGTCCTGACTTTC

D gene: .
clone size: .
J gene: TRBJ2-7
V gene: TRBV7-3
CDR3 protein: CASSWRDTLKYEQYF
CDR3 DNA: TGTGCCAGCAGCTGGCGGGACACCCTGAAGTACGAGCAGTACTTC

D gene: .
clone size: .
J gene: TRBJ1-3
V gene: TRBV7-8
CDR3 protein: CASSLVGSLSSGNTIYF
CDR3 DNA: TGTGCCAGCAGCTTAGTAGGCAGTTTGAGCTCTGGAAACACCATATATTTT

D gene: TRBD1
clone size: once
J gene: TRBJ2-7
V gene: TRBV9
CDR3 protein: CASSVVGQGAEQYF
CDR3 DNA: TGTGCCAGCAGCGTAGTGGGACAGGGGGCCGAGCAGTACTTC

D gene: TRBD1
clone size: .
J gene: TRBJ2-1
V gene: TRBV27
CDR3 protein: CASRLTGSGEQFF
CDR3 DNA: TGTGCCAGCAGGTTGACAGGGAGTGGGGAGCAGTTCTTC

D gene: .
clone size: .
J gene: TRBJ1-1
V gene: TRBV5-1
CDR3 protein: CASSLESYGTEAFF
CDR3 DNA: TGCGCCAGCAGCTTGGAATCGTACGGCACTGAAGCTTTCTTT

D gene: .
clone size: .
J gene: TRBJ2-2
V gene: TRBV5-1
CDR3 protein: CASRARDLVTGELFF
CDR3 DNA: TGCGCCAGCAGAGCACGGGACCTCGTAACCGGGGAGCTGTTTTTT

D gene: .
clone size: .
J gene: TRBJ2-5
V gene: TRBV5-6
CDR3 protein: CASSAPRLETQYF
CDR3 DNA: TGTGCCAGCAGCGCCCCCCGGCTGGAGACCCAGTACTTC

D gene: TRBD2
clone size: few
J gene: TRBJ2-1
V gene: TRBV9
CDR3 protein: CASSIGLAENEQFF
CDR3 DNA: TGTGCCAGCAGCATCGGACTAGCGGAAAATGAGCAGTTCTTC

D gene: TRBD1
clone size: .
J gene: TRBJ1-2
V gene: TRBV30
CDR3 protein: CAWTPWDSEYGYTF
CDR3 DNA: TGTGCCTGGACCCCCTGGGACAGCGAGTATGGCTACACCTTC

D gene: .
clone size: .
J gene: TRBJ1-4
V gene: TRBV5-1
CDR3 protein: CASSFQGTNEKLFF
CDR3 DNA: TGCGCCAGCAGCTTTCAGGGTACTAATGAAAAACTGTTTTTT

D gene: .
clone size: .
J gene: TRBJ2-3
V gene: TRBV5-1
CDR3 protein: CASSLQGSGTRTDTQYF
CDR3 DNA: TGCGCCAGCAGCCTCCAGGGAAGCGGGACACGCACAGATACGCAGTATTTT

D gene: .
clone size: .
J gene: TRBJ1-1
V gene: TRBV7-2
CDR3 protein: CASSPQGGNTEAFF
CDR3 DNA: TGTGCCAGCAGCCCTCAGGGAGGGAACACTGAAGCTTTCTTT

D gene: .
clone size: .
J gene: TRBJ2-5
V gene: TRBV19
CDR3 protein: CASSKNMETQYF
CDR3 DNA: TGTGCCAGTAGTAAGAATATGGAGACCCAGTACTTC